The present T cell receptor (beta chain) was sequenced within a study of ipilimumab plus nivolumab after autologous stem cell transplantation (dated by TCRdb to about 2021). A note on the overall study: The median number of doses received by trial patients was about five for ipilimumab and 8 for nivolumab. The myeloma cohort included high-risk transplant-naive patients and patients relapsing within 3 years of a first autologous transplant. Patients in the trial were undergoing autologous transplant and had high-risk diffuse large B cell lymphoma, mature T cell lymphoma, or multiple myeloma. The intent-to-treat population of the trial was made up of 35 to 40 patients.

Library generation was performed with the immunoSEQ multiplex PCR assay. TCRdb re-hosts the immuneACCESS table, in-frame sequences only. Its copies lack some clones; in the studies checked, an unresolved V gene accounts for under half of them, and the cause for the rest is not known. This sample is represented by some 44,000 clones; roughly 90% of them were singletons. The ten largest clones take up 0.88% of the sample. Ipilimumab was given at 1 mg/kg intravenously on day 1 of selected weeks, and checkpoint therapy started 14 to 28 days after autologous transplant. Nivolumab was given at 3 mg/kg intravenously on day 1 of weeks 1, 4, 7, 10, and every two weeks through week 26. This was a Phase Ib clinical trial that tested ipilimumab plus nivolumab, given as combined checkpoint inhibition, for consolidation following autologous stem cell transplantation. General findings and caveats noted by the study authors: According to the authors, a biologic rationale for studying the approach further came from T cell receptor repertoire, regulatory T cell phenotype and gut microbiota profiles. Combined checkpoint inhibition appeared tolerable as post-transplant consolidation, according to the authors' conclusion.

Details on this clone: No antigen is known for it. No much larger clonotype is one base removed from it; base qualities were not supplied.

The origin of this receptor is a male donor with multiple myeloma. The sequencing used PBMCs, collected in a trial of ipilimumab plus nivolumab as post-transplant consolidation.

The CDR3 reads as follows: CASSLVGGPEQYF. The nucleotides are TGCGCCAGCAGCTTGGTTGGGGGGCCCGAGCAGTACTTC. The chain is made from TRBV5-1 and TRBJ2-7; the D element could tentatively be TRBD1 or TRBD2, as 6 bases agree for each. V drops 0 bases and J drops 6 bases, leaving 10 bases in between. The CDR3, from cysteine to phenylalanine, totals 13 residues. Of the read, only the CDR3 DNA is kept; its 39 bases are in frame from base 1. As encoded in the germline V gene, CDR1 is SGHRS while CDR2 is YFSETQ. Reference TRBV5-1 and TRBJ2-7 genes cover what lies past the CDR3, so the full variable domain is KAGVTQTPRYLIKTRGQQVTLSCSPISGHRSVSWYQQTPGQGLQFLFEYFSETQRNKGNFPGRFSGRQFSNSRSEMNVSTLELGDSALYLCASSLVGGPEQYFGPGTRLTVT.